The next 8 T cell receptor beta chains were all read from a single sample in a study of T cells in Graves' hyperthyroidism and ophthalmopathy. The source material, RNA transcripts, was used to amplify TCR beta CDR3 regions. Primed by the HTBI set, a first-round RT-PCR was run on the TCR CDR3. MiXCR was run by TCRdb on the multiplex PCR reads, yielding one entry per CDR3 protein. Among some 250,000 distinct CDR3 sequences, about 14% were seen once, and the ten largest hold roughly 13%. Sequenced input: blood. These receptors were obtained from a woman aged 40 to 50 with Graves' hyperthyroidism that later progressed to Graves' ophthalmopathy.

In its sample, this clonotype was seen many times. CDR3 residues: CSASLLRGPLYEQYF. CDR3 DNA sequence: TGCAGTGCTAGCCTACTGCGGGGGCCGTTATACGAGCAGTACTTC. The chain couples TRBV20-1 to TRBJ2-7; D perhaps matches TRBD2 (7 bases). Trimming stripped 3 bases from V and 4 bases from J, with 19 bases between. The CDR3 covers 15 residues. CDR1 DFQATT and CDR2 SNEGSKA come from the germline V gene (reference sequence).

This clonotype was detected many times. The chain recombines TRBV20-1 with TRBJ1-1; TRBD1 might be the D (5 bases). V was pared by 0 bases and J by 4 bases, with 9 bases between. CDR3 length equals 13 residues. CDR1 is DFQATT and CDR2 is SNEGSKA in the germline V gene (reference sequence). The chain's CDR3 is CSARDPRGTEAFF. The CDR3 nucleotides are TGCAGTGCTAGAGATCCGAGGGGCACTGAAGCTTTCTTT.

The V call is TRBV14, the J call TRBJ2-5; the D is unclear. The V gene lost 0 bases and the J gene lost 5 bases, with 16 bases spanning the gap. The CDR3 runs 16 residues. Germline loops: CDR1 SGHDN, CDR2 FVKESK. CDR3 sequence: CASSQEIWGSTETQYF. The CDR3, as DNA: TGTGCCAGCAGCCAAGAGATCTGGGGATCCACCGAGACCCAGTACTTC.

This clonotype has at least ten counts. This sequence joins TRBV28 and TRBJ2-3; 12 nucleotides line up with TRBD2. CDR1 is MDHEN, CDR2 SYDVKM, per germline. The trim removed 3 bases at V and 7 bases at J, leaving 17 bases unmatched. CDR3 length equals 19 residues. The CDR3 region is CASSLSRRTSGNGLYTQYF. The DNA of the CDR3 is TGTGCCAGCAGTTTGTCGCGAAGGACTAGCGGGAACGGGTTGTATACGCAGTATTTT. The variable domain in full, completed from reference TRBV28 and TRBJ2-3, reads DVKVTQSSRYLVKRTGEKVFLECVQDMDHENMFWYRQDPGLGLRLIYFSYDVKMKEKGDIPEGYSVSREKKERFSLILESASTNQTSMYLCASSLSRRTSGNGLYTQYFGPGTRLTVL.

The table lists this clonotype with many counts. The V and J genes are TRBV3-1 and TRBJ2-2, with 7 bases identical to TRBD2. Germline assignment: CDR1 LGHDT and CDR2 YNNKEL (reference sequence). This CDR3 comprises 15 residues. J gave up 6 bases and V 6 bases, and 10 bases lay outside the gene matches. CDR3 in amino acids: CASRVGPGGAGELFF. The CDR3 region has the DNA TGTGCCAGCAGGGTGGGGCCGGGAGGAGCCGGGGAGCTGTTTTTT.

This clonotype was observed many times. The chain employs TRBV27 and TRBJ1-1; no firm D call. Germline CDR1 is MNHEY and CDR2 is SMNVEV (reference sequence). Trimming stripped 6 bases from V and 1 base from J, with 15 bases between. The CDR3 is made up of 15 amino acids. Here the CDR3 reads CASSFNPRPNTEAFF. As DNA, the CDR3 is TGTGCCAGCAGCTTTAACCCTAGGCCGAACACTGAAGCTTTCTTT.

This clonotype has more than one count but fewer than ten. The chain recombines TRBV6-1 with TRBJ1-3, with D hard to call. This CDR3 has 15 residues. Trimming stripped 6 bases from V and 4 bases from J, with 16 bases between. CDR1 is MNHNS and CDR2 is SASEGT in the germline V gene. For the CDR3, the DNA is TGTGCCAGCAGCCCCGGGTTTTCGGACGGAAACACCATATATTTT. It yields the protein CASSPGFSDGNTIYF.

This clonotype showed up many times. This rearrangement joins TRBV12-3 or TRBV12-4 to TRBJ2-1, with TRBD2 matching 9 bases. With 6 bases clipped from V and 3 bases from J, the junction kept 3 bases outside the gene matches. The CDR3 has 14 amino acids. CDR3: CASSGLANYNEQFF. The CDR3 region has the DNA TGTGCCAGCAGCGGACTAGCGAACTACAATGAGCAGTTCTTC.